Listed below are T cell receptor beta chains from one sample, sequenced in a study of T cell changes during pregnancy in multiple sclerosis. Some clones are missing from TCRdb's copy, which holds only in-frame ones; the method was immunoSEQ multiplex PCR. The data contain under 40,000 clones, roughly 90% of them singletons. Source: CD4+ T cells from peripheral blood mononuclear cells, taken before pregnancy. These receptor sequences come from a female donor with multiple sclerosis, enrolled in a pregnancy study. Each CDR3 is given with its conserved first and last residue. The D gene is left open where the match is weak. The size field is filled for only some rows; it gives once, few, many or a size class.

v_gene	j_gene	abundance	d_gene	CDR3aa	CDR3nt
TRBV7-2	TRBJ1-4	once	NA	CASSLGRAASNEKLFF	TGTGCCAGCAGCTTAGGGCGGGCGGCTTCTAATGAAAAACTGTTTTTT
TRBV7-6	TRBJ2-3	NA	NA	CASSKFPPIRLATDTQYF	TGTGCCAGCAGCAAATTTCCCCCGATTCGGCTAGCAACAGATACGCAGTATTTT
TRBV7-7	TRBJ1-1	NA	NA	CASSSTLNTEAFF	TGTGCTAGCAGCTCTACCCTTAACACTGAAGCTTTCTTT
TRBV4-1	TRBJ1-5	NA	TRBD1	CASSHPGQGGWPQHF	TGCGCCAGCAGCCACCCTGGACAGGGGGGTTGGCCCCAGCATTTT
TRBV4-3	TRBJ2-1	NA	TRBD1	CASSQDPGTGAYNEQFF	TGCGCCAGCAGCCAAGATCCAGGGACAGGGGCCTACAATGAGCAGTTCTTC
TRBV15	TRBJ1-1	NA	NA	CATSSDLRAEAFF	TGTGCCACCAGCAGCGACTTGAGGGCCGAAGCTTTCTTT
TRBV4-1	TRBJ1-2	NA	NA	CASSQEQGIYGYTF	TGCGCCAGCAGCCAAGAGCAGGGTATCTATGGCTACACCTTC
TRBV11-2	TRBJ2-5	NA	NA	CASTLGVLETQYF	TGTGCCAGCACCTTAGGTGTCTTAGAGACCCAGTACTTC
TRBV5-1	TRBJ1-6	NA	NA	CATRLGQESSYNSPLHF	TGCGCCACCCGATTGGGGCAGGAGAGCTCCTATAATTCACCCCTCCACTTT
TRBV7-3	TRBJ2-5	NA	TRBD1	CASSLGQGETQYF	TGTGCCAGCAGCTTGGGACAGGGGGAGACCCAGTACTTC
TRBV5-6	TRBJ1-5	NA	NA	CASSSTADYQPQHF	TGTGCCAGCAGCTCGACAGCAGATTATCAGCCCCAGCATTTT
TRBV10-1	TRBJ2-7	NA	NA	CASSDSSYEQYF	TGCGCCAGCAGTGACAGCTCCTACGAGCAGTACTTC
TRBV7-2	TRBJ2-6	NA	NA	CASSLAYLGASGANVLTF	TGTGCCAGCAGCTTAGCCTACCTGGGGGCCTCTGGGGCCAACGTCCTGACTTTC
TRBV7-3	TRBJ1-5	NA	NA	CASSLFINQPQHF	TGTGCCAGCAGCTTATTTATAAATCAGCCCCAGCATTTT
TRBV9	TRBJ1-1	NA	NA	CASSVEGGAYTEAFF	TGTGCCAGCAGCGTAGAAGGGGGGGCGTATACTGAAGCTTTCTTT
TRBV29-1	TRBJ1-1	NA	NA	CSVGGPGMNTEAFF	TGCAGCGTTGGCGGCCCAGGGATGAACACTGAAGCTTTCTTT
TRBV19	TRBJ2-7	NA	TRBD1	CASSLTGTGYNEQYF	TGTGCCAGTAGTCTCACCGGGACAGGGTATAACGAGCAGTACTTC
TRBV18	TRBJ2-7	NA	NA	CASSPRNPADEQYF	TGTGCCAGCTCACCGAGAAACCCCGCGGACGAGCAGTACTTC
TRBV6-1	TRBJ2-2	NA	TRBD2	CASIGQRGAGELFF	TGTGCCAGCATTGGCCAGCGGGGGGCCGGGGAGCTGTTTTTT
TRBV30	TRBJ2-7	NA	TRBD2	CAWSFESGAGGTYEQYF	TGTGCCTGGAGTTTCGAGTCCGGGGCGGGGGGGACCTACGAGCAGTACTTC
TRBV7-2	TRBJ2-7	once	TRBD2	CASSLPPGRGVYEQYF	TGTGCCAGCAGCCTCCCACCGGGACGGGGGGTCTACGAGCAGTACTTC
TRBV11-2	TRBJ1-3	once	TRBD1	CASSYRDSSGNTIYF	TGTGCCAGCAGTTACAGGGACAGCTCTGGAAACACCATATATTTT